The 16 T cell receptor beta chains given below trace back to one sample, sequenced in a study of OX40 agonist ivuxolimab in advanced cancers. Generated by immunoSEQ multiplex PCR, the TCRdb table keeps only in-frame clones and is missing some. The profile shows 50,000 to 55,000 clones, roughly nine tenths of them singletons. The sample in question was CD4+ or CD8+ T cells sorted from blood, obtained in a trial of the OX40 agonist ivuxolimab. The receptors were gathered from an adult with an advanced solid tumor such as melanoma, head and neck, liver or kidney cancer.

This chain connects TRBV30 to TRBJ2-5; the D gene is possibly TRBD2 (7 bases). Germline values: CDR1 GTSNPN, CDR2 SVGIG (reference sequence). CDR3 length: 15 amino acids. Trimming stripped 0 bases from V and 3 bases from J, with 14 bases between. The CDR3 region is CAWSVQGGAKETQYF. The CDR3 region has the DNA TGTGCCTGGAGTGTACAAGGGGGGGCTAAAGAGACCCAGTACTTC.

The chain employs TRBV11-1 and TRBJ2-7; D is ambiguous. The CDR3 extends over 14 amino acids. CDR1 and CDR2 from the germline V gene are SGHAT and FQDESV (reference sequence). Trimming removed 5 bases at V and 6 bases at J, with 17 bases between. CDR3 nucleotides: TGTGCCAGCAGCGCCCGAGCCCCTCCGGGCGAGCAGTACTTC. Protein product: CASSARAPPGEQYF.

V is TRBV30 and J is TRBJ2-1, with D perhaps TRBD2 (5 bases). The CDR3 is made up of 14 amino acids. Germline V gene lookup returns CDR1 GTSNPN and CDR2 SVGIG (reference sequence). V was clipped by 1 base and J by 3 bases, with 10 bases between them. CDR3 amino acids: CAWSASGNYNEQFF. CDR3 DNA sequence: TGTGCCTGGAGTGCCTCGGGGAACTACAATGAGCAGTTCTTC.

The chain employs TRBV10-3 and TRBJ2-6; perhaps TRBD2 as D (6 bases). CDR3 length: 15 amino acids. Trimming removed 11 bases at V and 0 bases at J, with 14 bases between. CDR1 is ENHRY and CDR2 is SYGVKD in the germline V gene. Written as DNA, the CDR3 is TGTGCCTCCGGTAGCGGTAGCTCTGGGGCCAACGTCCTGACTTTC. As protein: CASGSGSSGANVLTF.

The V and J genes are TRBV27 and TRBJ1-5; no firm D call. V was shortened by 0 bases and J by 2 bases, with 2 bases between the two germline ends. The CDR3 extends over 13 amino acids. Germline V gene sequence: CDR1 MNHEY, CDR2 SMNVEV (reference sequence). The CDR3 protein is CASSLSGNQPQHF. The CDR3 region has the DNA TGTGCCAGCAGTTTATCAGGCAATCAGCCCCAGCATTTT.

The gene calls are TRBV28 and TRBJ2-1, with unresolved D. The CDR3 covers 13 residues. Germline CDR1 and CDR2: MDHEN and SYDVKM. The ends were cut back, 5 bases at V and 10 bases at J, with 15 bases in the middle. This chain's CDR3 is CASSLLGPTEQFF. The CDR3 nucleotides read TGTGCCAGCAGTCTCCTGGGTCCTACCGAGCAGTTCTTC.

This clone was seen a single time. The rearrangement links TRBV19 to TRBJ2-5; 8 nucleotides agree with TRBD2. Germline V lookup: CDR1 LNHDA, CDR2 SQIVND (reference sequence). There are 13 residues in the CDR3. Trimming removed 5 bases from V and 3 bases from J; junction bases left unmatched: 2. The CDR3 DNA sequence: TGTGCCAGTAGTGCGGGACTAGAAGAGACCCAGTACTTC. It is translated as CASSAGLEETQYF.

The chain has TRBV5-4 and TRBJ2-5, with 9 positions matching TRBD2. Germline CDR1 and CDR2: SGHNT and YYREEE (reference sequence). V shed 1 base and J 4 bases; nucleotides not matched to a gene: 5. This CDR3 has 15 amino acids. The CDR3 nucleotides read TGTGCCAGCAGCTTGCTTGCGGGGGGGGGAGAGACCCAGTACTTC. This codes for CASSLLAGGGETQYF.

The chain carries TRBV7-2 and TRBJ2-7; TRBD2 agrees at 8 bases. The J segment lost 2 bases and the V segment lost 1 base, leaving 4 bases of the junction unmatched. The CDR3 length is 15 residues. Germline-derived CDR1 and CDR2 are SGHTA and FQGNSA. CDR3 protein: CASSLGGTSPYEQYF. CDR3 bases: TGTGCCAGCAGCTTAGGAGGGACTAGTCCCTACGAGCAGTACTTC.

This clone was seen only once. V and J are TRBV9 and TRBJ2-1; TRBD2 matches 7 bases. The CDR3 length is 16 residues. The J segment lost 5 bases and the V segment lost 3 bases, leaving 11 bases of the junction unmatched. Germline CDR1 and CDR2: SGDLS and YYNGEE. DNA for the CDR3: TGTGCCAGCAGCGGCTTTGGGCTAGCGGTAAACAATGAGCAGTTCTTC. This translates into CASSGFGLAVNNEQFF.

This chain's CDR3 is CATSRGLAGGKFYNEQFF. DNA of the CDR3: TGTGCCACCAGCAGAGGACTAGCGGGGGGGAAGTTCTACAATGAGCAGTTCTTC. The rearrangement uses TRBV15 and TRBJ2-1, with 14 bases identical to TRBD2. CDR1 and CDR2 (germline): LNHNV, YYDKDF (reference sequence). With 1 base clipped from V and 3 bases from J, the junction kept 5 bases outside the gene matches. The CDR3 is made up of 18 amino acids.

The V and J genes are TRBV2 and TRBJ2-2, with D unclear. The germline V gene encodes CDR1 SNHLY and CDR2 FYNNEI. The V end was cut by 5 bases, the J end by 3 bases, with 7 bases between. This CDR3 contains 13 residues. This chain's CDR3 is CASSYGYTGELFF. CDR3 nucleotide sequence: TGTGCCAGCAGTTACGGTTACACCGGGGAGCTGTTTTTT.

As for this clone: Its ends do not fully match the called genes, so a read error is possible. This sequence joins TRBV19 and TRBJ1-1, with unresolved D. The V gene's germline CDR1 is LNHDA and CDR2 SQIVND (reference sequence). CDR3 length equals 14 residues. CDR3: CASSIQSGNIEAFF. In nucleotides, the CDR3 is TGTGCCAGTAGTATTCAATCCGGGAACATTGAAGCTTTCTTT.

This chain links TRBV5-4 with TRBJ2-1, with 16 bases lining up with TRBD2. CDR1 SGHNT and CDR2 YYREEE come from the germline V gene (reference sequence). The CDR3 is 17 residues long. The junction had 8 bases not matched to a gene; V was cut back by 4 bases and J by 7 bases. The DNA of the CDR3 is TGTGCCAGCAGCAGGGGGACTAGCGGGAGGGCCCTAAATGAGCAGTTCTTC. It yields the protein CASSRGTSGRALNEQFF.

The genes are TRBV2 and TRBJ1-4, with D maybe TRBD1 (5 bases). V was shortened by 6 bases and J by 7 bases, with 12 bases between the two germline ends. From germline, CDR1 is SNHLY and CDR2 FYNNEI. This CDR3 comprises 13 residues. In DNA form, the CDR3 reads TGTGCCAGCAGGACAGATAGAGGTGAAAAACTGTTTTTT. This translates into CASRTDRGEKLFF.

The gene calls are TRBV7-6 and TRBJ2-1; D is undetermined. This CDR3 region has 15 residues. The V end was cut by 0 bases, the J end by 5 bases, with 11 bases between. Germline loops: CDR1 SGHVS, CDR2 FNYEAQ. CDR3 nucleotides: TGTGCCAGCAGCTTAGCGGGGATTAGGAACAATGAGCAGTTCTTC. It is translated as CASSLAGIRNNEQFF.